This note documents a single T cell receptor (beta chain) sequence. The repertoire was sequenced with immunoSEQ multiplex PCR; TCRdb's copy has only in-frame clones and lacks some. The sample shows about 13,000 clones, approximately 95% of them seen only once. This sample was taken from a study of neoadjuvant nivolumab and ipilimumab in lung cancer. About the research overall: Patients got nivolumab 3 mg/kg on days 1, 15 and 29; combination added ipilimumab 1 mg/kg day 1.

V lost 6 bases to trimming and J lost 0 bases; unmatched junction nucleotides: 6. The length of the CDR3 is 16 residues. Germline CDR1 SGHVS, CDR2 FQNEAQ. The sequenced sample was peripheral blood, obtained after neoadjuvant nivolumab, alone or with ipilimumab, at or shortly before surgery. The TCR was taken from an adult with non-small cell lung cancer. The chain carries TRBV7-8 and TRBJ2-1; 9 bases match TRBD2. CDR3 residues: CASRPFSGSSYNEQFF. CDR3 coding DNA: TGTGCCAGCAGACCCTTTAGCGGGAGCTCCTACAATGAGCAGTTCTTC.